A selection of T cell receptor beta chains follows, all from one sample in a study of blood T cell repertoires in COVID-19. This table comes from immunoSEQ multiplex PCR, and its TCRdb copy is limited to in-frame clones, with some not included. This table has hundreds of thousands of clones, roughly 85% appearing once. The specimen was peripheral blood. All receptors derive from a woman in her twenties or thirties with active or convalescent COVID-19. Each CDR3 is given with its conserved first and last residue. A D gene is named only where the DNA matches it firmly. Only part of the rows carry a size: once, few, many, or a class if the clone is expanded.

J	D	size	length	V	DNA	CDR3
TRBJ1-2	NA	NA	15	TRBV27	TGTGCCAGCAGTTTGGGTCTGGGAGCTAACTATGGCTACACCTTC	CASSLGLGANYGYTF
TRBJ1-1	NA	few	16	TRBV6-1	TGTGCCAGCAGTGGGGCAGGGAGCGGGTTGAGGGAAAAAGCTTTCTTT	CASSGAGSGLREKAFF
TRBJ2-1	TRBD2	few	19	TRBV5-8	TGTGCCAGCAGGAGGGTCACCTTTGTGGGAGGGTTGGCCTACAATGAGCAGTTCTTC	CASRRVTFVGGLAYNEQFF
TRBJ1-2	NA	NA	13	TRBV11-2	TGTGCCAGCAGTATGTCCATCGGCTATGGCTACACCTTC	CASSMSIGYGYTF
TRBJ2-7	NA	NA	13	TRBV11-2	TGTGCCAGCAGCTTAGACCTCTCCTACGAGCAGTACTTC	CASSLDLSYEQYF
TRBJ1-1	NA	few	12	TRBV2	TGTGCCAGCAGTGCTAGGATACTTGAAGCTTTCTTT	CASSARILEAFF
TRBJ2-7	TRBD2	NA	15	TRBV9	TGTGCCAGCAGCGTAGATGATAGCGGGGTTTACGAGCAGTACTTC	CASSVDDSGVYEQYF
TRBJ2-6	NA	NA	18	TRBV5-4	TGTGCCAGCAGCTTGAGTTTGACAGTCGTCTCTGGGGCCAACGTCCTGACTTTC	CASSLSLTVVSGANVLTF
TRBJ2-2	NA	NA	17	TRBV11-2	TGTGCCAGCAGCTTAGCCCCCGGGACTTTTATGGCCGGGGAGCTGTTTTTT	CASSLAPGTFMAGELFF
TRBJ2-6	NA	once	17	TRBV27	TGTGCCAGCCGAGGGGGGGACGCCTTTCTCGGGGCCAACGTCCTGACTTTC	CASRGGDAFLGANVLTF
TRBJ1-6	NA	once	14	TRBV19	TGTGCCAGTAGTGAGTCGGGGGGGAGTACACCCCTCCACTTT	CASSESGGSTPLHF
TRBJ1-1	NA	NA	17	TRBV13	TGTGCCAGCAGCTTAGGCCTGGGCACTAGAATGAACACTGAAGCTTTCTTT	CASSLGLGTRMNTEAFF
TRBJ2-7	NA	NA	11	TRBV10-3	TGTGCCATCAGTGAAGCCCTCGAGCAGTACTTC	CAISEALEQYF
TRBJ1-6	NA	once	14	TRBV5-1	TGCGCCAGCAGCAACCAGGGCACTAATTCACCCCTCCACTTT	CASSNQGTNSPLHF
TRBJ2-2	NA	NA	15	TRBV3-1/TRBV3-2	TGTGCCAGCAGCCCATCCTCCAGGGGAACCGGGGAGCTGTTTTTT	CASSPSSRGTGELFF
TRBJ2-3	TRBD2	NA	15	TRBV9	TGTGCCAGCCGTAGAACTAGCGGGAGCTTTGATACGCAGTATTTT	CASRRTSGSFDTQYF
TRBJ2-1	NA	NA	15	TRBV28	TGTGCCAGCAGTTTTCCAGCGAAGACCTACAATGAGCAGTTCTTC	CASSFPAKTYNEQFF
TRBJ1-3	NA	NA	13	TRBV11-2	TGTGCCAGCAGCTCGCAGGCCGGAAACACCATATATTTT	CASSSQAGNTIYF
TRBJ1-2	NA	NA	15	TRBV25-1	TGTGCCAGCAGTGAATGGGCAGGGGACCGCCTAAGCTACACCTTC	CASSEWAGDRLSYTF
TRBJ2-2	NA	NA	12	TRBV25-1	TGTGCCAGCAGTGAAACAGGGCGGGAGCTGTTTTTT	CASSETGRELFF
TRBJ1-5	NA	NA	15	TRBV19	TGTGCCAGTGTTGGTCTGGGGCTGGGGAATCAGCCCCAGCATTTT	CASVGLGLGNQPQHF
TRBJ2-7	TRBD2	NA	16	TRBV6-5	TGTGCCAGCAGTTATCTGGCGGGGGACGCGCCCTACGAGCAGTACTTC	CASSYLAGDAPYEQYF
TRBJ1-1	TRBD1	once	15	TRBV4-1	TGCGCCAGCAGTTGGGACAGGACCATGAACACTGAAGCTTTCTTT	CASSWDRTMNTEAFF
TRBJ1-2	TRBD1	once	15	TRBV9	TGTGCCAGCAGCGTAGGGGACAGGGCGAGGTATGGCTACACCTTC	CASSVGDRARYGYTF
TRBJ1-5	TRBD1	NA	14	TRBV28	TGTGCCAGCAGGCCTGGGACAGGGGGACAGCCCCAGCATTTT	CASRPGTGGQPQHF
TRBJ1-2	NA	NA	14	TRBV5-1	TGCGCCAGCAGCTTGGTGGGGGCAGCCCCTGGCTACACCTTC	CASSLVGAAPGYTF
TRBJ2-2	NA	NA	14	TRBV7-8	TGTGCCAGCACTTTAGAACTTATCACCGGGGAGCTGTTTTTT	CASTLELITGELFF
TRBJ2-3	NA	NA	18	TRBV5-8	TGTGCCAGCAGCTTGGAATACAGGGGAATGACTAGAACAGATACGCAGTATTTT	CASSLEYRGMTRTDTQYF
TRBJ2-7	TRBD2	few	14	TRBV3-1/TRBV3-2	TGTGCCAGCAGCCAAGGCGGGAGCTGGTACGAGCAGTACTTC	CASSQGGSWYEQYF
TRBJ1-1	NA	few	12	TRBV12-3/TRBV12-4	TGTGCCAGCAGTCGGGTGAACACTGAAGCTTTCTTT	CASSRVNTEAFF
TRBJ1-1	NA	NA	14	TRBV6-1	TGTGCCAGCAGTGAACAAATTTCGAACACTGAAGCTTTCTTT	CASSEQISNTEAFF
TRBJ2-3	NA	NA	13	TRBV19	TGTGCCAGCGGGAAGGCTAGCACAGATACGCAGTATTTT	CASGKASTDTQYF
TRBJ2-7	TRBD1	NA	14	TRBV11-2	TGTGCCAGCAGCAGAGGGACAGGGTTGCACGAGCAGTACTTC	CASSRGTGLHEQYF
TRBJ2-1	TRBD2	NA	14	TRBV13	TGTGCCAGCAGCTGGGGACTACGGAGGAATGAGCAGTTCTTC	CASSWGLRRNEQFF
TRBJ1-5	NA	NA	14	TRBV28	TGTGCCAGCATTCGGCAGGGGAGCAATCAGCCCCAGCATTTT	CASIRQGSNQPQHF
TRBJ1-3	TRBD1	NA	16	TRBV10-3	TGTGCCATCAGTGCGGGACAGCTACTCTCTGGAAACACCATATATTTT	CAISAGQLLSGNTIYF
TRBJ1-1	NA	NA	15	TRBV11-2	TGTGCCAGCAGCTTAGTGGACAGATTGAACACTGAAGCTTTCTTT	CASSLVDRLNTEAFF
TRBJ2-3	NA	NA	18	TRBV19	TGTGCCAGTAGTTTAGGGGCCGAATATTCCTCTAGCACAGATACGCAGTATTTT	CASSLGAEYSSSTDTQYF
TRBJ1-2	NA	few	13	TRBV5-1	TGCGCCAGCAGCTCGGACAGAGCCGCGGGCTACACCTTC	CASSSDRAAGYTF
TRBJ1-5	NA	NA	13	TRBV5-5	TGTGCCAGCGGCATTTGGCTCGCACAGCCCCAGCATTTT	CASGIWLAQPQHF
TRBJ1-5	NA	NA	16	TRBV6-6	TGTGCCAGCAGTGCCGGGGAGGGGGGTAGCAATCAGCCCCAGCATTTT	CASSAGEGGSNQPQHF
TRBJ1-2	TRBD1	NA	15	TRBV5-1	TGCGCCAGCAGCCCGGGACAGGGAGCGGCCTATGGCTACACCTTC	CASSPGQGAAYGYTF
TRBJ1-2	TRBD1	NA	15	TRBV19	TGTGCCAGTAGACCCCCCGGGACAGGGCTCTATGGCTACACCTTC	CASRPPGTGLYGYTF
TRBJ2-2	NA	NA	17	TRBV7-8	TGTGCCAGCAGCTTAGTTCCGGACCCCGGGGGAACCGGGGAGCTGTTTTTT	CASSLVPDPGGTGELFF
TRBJ1-1	TRBD1	NA	14	TRBV5-1	TGCGCCAGCAGCATATGGACAGGGAACACTGAAGCTTTCTTT	CASSIWTGNTEAFF